The text below deals with one T cell receptor beta chain. Deletions cut 3 bases from V and 3 bases from J, with 14 bases between. The germline V gene has CDR1 MGHRA and CDR2 YSYEKL. The CDR3 contains 15 residues. The data were obtained in a study of blood T cell repertoires in COVID-19. Study summary: Collection of acute and convalescent COVID-19 samples took place in the United States, Italy and Spain. T cells, B-cell-depleted T cells, or PBMCs provided the cDNA or gDNA that served as material.

Authors' analysis steps: Amplification with reference gene primers provided the estimates of nucleated cell counts. Assay: immunoSEQ multiplex PCR; the TCRdb copy retains only in-frame clones and omits some. That table furnishes V, J and clone size, whereas the DNA furnished D and trimming. The top ten hold approximately 4.5% of the sample, which has some 130,000 clones, approximately 90% seen once. Patients of the Seattle cohort, enrolled during active infection, were followed longitudinally. Sequencing input: peripheral blood. This TCR was sampled from a man aged 55-75 years with COVID-19, enrolled during active disease. The rearrangement uses TRBV4-1 and TRBJ1-2; unclear D gene. This CDR3 reads CASSQQTRTDYGYTF. CDR3 sequence (DNA): TGCGCCAGCAGCCAGCAGACGCGGACTGACTATGGCTACACCTTC.